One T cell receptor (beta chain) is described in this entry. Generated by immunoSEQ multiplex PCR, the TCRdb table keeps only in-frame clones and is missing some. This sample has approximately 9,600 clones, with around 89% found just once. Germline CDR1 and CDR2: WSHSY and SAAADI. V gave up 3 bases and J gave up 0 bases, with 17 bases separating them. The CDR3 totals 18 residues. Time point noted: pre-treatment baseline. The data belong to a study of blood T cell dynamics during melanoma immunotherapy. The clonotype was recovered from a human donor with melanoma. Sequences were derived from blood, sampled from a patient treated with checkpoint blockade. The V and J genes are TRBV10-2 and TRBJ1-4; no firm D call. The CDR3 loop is CASSDTLRTDSTNEKLFF. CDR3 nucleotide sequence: TGCGCCAGCAGTGATACCCTTCGGACTGATTCAACTAATGAAAAACTGTTTTTT.